This T cell receptor beta chain was found in a study of shared T cell receptors in the human thymus. Method: immunoSEQ multiplex PCR; TCRdb's copy keeps in-frame clones and lacks some. The repertoire holds about 610,000 clones, with 88% as singletons. This clone has just one count. This sample was shared with a second study, whose subject was human thymus T cells. That source notes: The sample donors, healthy Finnish infants, were having corrective surgery for congenital heart defects. During corrective heart surgery, resections were taken, and the thymus tissue came from them. Highly overlapping thymic repertoires in unrelated individuals were reported by related research.

This TCR derives from a boy younger than two with a congenital heart defect. Source material: thymocytes.

The CDR3: CASRSSSGGGKEKLFF. In nucleotides, the CDR3 is TGTGCCAGCAGGTCCTCCTCAGGGGGCGGGAAGGAAAAACTGTTTTTT. The chain combines TRBV27 with TRBJ1-4; 8 nucleotides line up with TRBD1. Germline-derived CDR1 and CDR2 are MNHEY and SMNVEV (reference sequence). J gave up 8 bases and V 6 bases, and 14 bases lay outside the gene matches. The CDR3 runs 16 residues. Filled out from reference TRBV27 and TRBJ1-4, the complete variable domain reads EAQVTQNPRYLITVTGKKLTVTCSQNMNHEYMSWYRQDPGLGLRQIYYSMNVEVTDKGDVPEGYKVSRKEKRNFPLILESPSPNQTSLYFCASRSSSGGGKEKLFFGSGTQLSVL.